This T cell receptor (beta chain) was found in a study of identifying expanded T cells in peripheral blood. TCRdb keeps only in-frame clones here, not all; method: immunoSEQ multiplex PCR. The sample holds approximately 90,000 clones, about 88% seen once. The germline V and J ends were trimmed by 0 bases and 6 bases, with 21 bases remaining between them. The CDR3 is made up of 17 amino acids. Germline values: CDR1 SNHLY, CDR2 FYNNEI. The sequencing input was blood. This clonotype was sampled from a person aged 18-70 years in good health. The chain joins TRBV2 to TRBJ2-7; TRBD1 is a possible D gene (6 bases). The DNA of the CDR3 is TGTGCCAGCAGTGAAGCGGGTAGTGGCAGGGGAAAGGGCGAGCAGTACTTC. This sequence encodes CASSEAGSGRGKGEQYF.